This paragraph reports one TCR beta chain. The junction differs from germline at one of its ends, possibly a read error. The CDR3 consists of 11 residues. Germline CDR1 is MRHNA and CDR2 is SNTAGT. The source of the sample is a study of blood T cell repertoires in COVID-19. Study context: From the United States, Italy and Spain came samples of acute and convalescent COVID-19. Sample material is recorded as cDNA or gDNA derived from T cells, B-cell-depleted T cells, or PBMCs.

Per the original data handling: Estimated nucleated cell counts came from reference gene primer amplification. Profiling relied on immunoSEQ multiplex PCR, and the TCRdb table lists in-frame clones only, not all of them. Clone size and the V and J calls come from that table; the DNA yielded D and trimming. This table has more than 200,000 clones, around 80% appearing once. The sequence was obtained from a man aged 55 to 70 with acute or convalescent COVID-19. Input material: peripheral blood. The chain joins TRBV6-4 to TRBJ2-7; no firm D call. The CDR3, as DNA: TGTGCCAGTCACACAGAATCCCCATTTGGCTTC. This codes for CASHTESPFGF.